The rows below give T cell receptor beta chains drawn from one sample of a study of cytomegalovirus exposure and HLA in healthy donors. This table comes from immunoSEQ multiplex PCR, and its TCRdb copy is limited to in-frame clones, with some not included. The sample has roughly 82,000 clones, 90% to 95% seen once. Sequencing input: PBMCs. These receptors came from a man younger than 35 in good health and CMV-seronegative. Both conserved end residues are part of each CDR3. The order of the fields is V gene, J gene, clone size, D gene, CDR3 protein, CDR3 DNA. D genes are given only for firm matches. Only some rows state a clone size, as once, few, many or a class for expanded clones.

v_call: TRBV6-1
j_call: TRBJ2-1
clone_size: -
d_call: TRBD1
cdr3_aa: CASSRTGVSYNEQFF
cdr3_nt: TGTGCCAGCAGTAGGACAGGGGTATCCTACAATGAGCAGTTCTTC

v_call: TRBV29-1
j_call: TRBJ2-2
clone_size: -
d_call: TRBD2
cdr3_aa: CSVAKYLAGGINTGELFF
cdr3_nt: TGCAGCGTAGCCAAATACTTAGCGGGAGGGATAAACACCGGGGAGCTGTTTTTT

v_call: TRBV7-9
j_call: TRBJ2-5
clone_size: -
d_call: -
cdr3_aa: CASRPMAGRIGETQYF
cdr3_nt: TGTGCCAGCAGGCCTATGGCGGGCAGGATTGGAGAGACCCAGTACTTC

v_call: TRBV10-3
j_call: TRBJ2-3
clone_size: -
d_call: TRBD2
cdr3_aa: CAISDPSGGLAGGLGTDTQYF
cdr3_nt: TGTGCCATCAGTGACCCTAGTGGAGGACTAGCGGGAGGGTTGGGCACAGATACGCAGTATTTT

v_call: TRBV29-1
j_call: TRBJ1-1
clone_size: -
d_call: -
cdr3_aa: CSGRGPNLNTEAFF
cdr3_nt: TGCAGCGGCCGGGGTCCGAACCTGAACACTGAAGCTTTCTTT

v_call: TRBV5-6
j_call: TRBJ2-7
clone_size: -
d_call: TRBD2
cdr3_aa: CASSSGSGFREQYF
cdr3_nt: TGTGCCAGCAGCAGCGGGAGTGGTTTCCGCGAGCAGTACTTC

v_call: TRBV7-9
j_call: TRBJ2-1
clone_size: -
d_call: -
cdr3_aa: CASSPGMSIVEQFF
cdr3_nt: TGTGCCAGCAGTCCGGGGATGTCTATTGTTGAGCAGTTCTTC

v_call: TRBV7-9
j_call: TRBJ1-2
clone_size: -
d_call: TRBD1
cdr3_aa: CASSRQGVDGYTF
cdr3_nt: TGTGCCAGCAGTCGACAGGGAGTCGATGGCTACACCTTC

v_call: TRBV6-5
j_call: TRBJ1-4
clone_size: -
d_call: TRBD1
cdr3_aa: CASSYSGQDEKLFF
cdr3_nt: TGTGCCAGCAGTTACTCGGGACAGGATGAAAAACTGTTTTTT

v_call: TRBV29-1
j_call: TRBJ1-1
clone_size: -
d_call: -
cdr3_aa: CSAQDSLNTEAFF
cdr3_nt: TGCAGCGCCCAGGACAGCCTGAACACTGAAGCTTTCTTT

v_call: TRBV7-6
j_call: TRBJ2-7
clone_size: few
d_call: -
cdr3_aa: CASSHARGSYEQYF
cdr3_nt: TGTGCCAGCAGCCATGCCCGGGGATCCTACGAGCAGTACTTC

v_call: TRBV7-3
j_call: TRBJ2-2
clone_size: -
d_call: -
cdr3_aa: CASSPQGWTGELFF
cdr3_nt: TGTGCCAGCAGCCCTCAGGGATGGACCGGGGAGCTGTTTTTT

v_call: TRBV7-8
j_call: TRBJ1-1
clone_size: -
d_call: TRBD1
cdr3_aa: CASSFSDRATTEAFF
cdr3_nt: TGTGCCAGCAGCTTCTCAGACAGGGCGACGACTGAAGCTTTCTTT

v_call: TRBV18
j_call: TRBJ1-1
clone_size: once
d_call: -
cdr3_aa: CASSPQFQGTGTEAFF
cdr3_nt: TGTGCCAGCTCACCACAGTTTCAGGGTACCGGCACTGAAGCTTTCTTT

v_call: TRBV4-1
j_call: TRBJ2-2
clone_size: -
d_call: TRBD1
cdr3_aa: CASRPLKTGGTGELFF
cdr3_nt: TGCGCCAGCAGGCCACTCAAAACAGGGGGGACCGGGGAGCTGTTTTTT

v_call: TRBV14
j_call: TRBJ2-2
clone_size: -
d_call: -
cdr3_aa: CASSERITGELFF
cdr3_nt: TGTGCCAGCAGTGAGCGGATCACCGGGGAGCTGTTTTTT

v_call: TRBV10-3
j_call: TRBJ2-2
clone_size: -
d_call: -
cdr3_aa: CAIGRGRDTGELFF
cdr3_nt: TGTGCCATCGGTCGAGGGAGAGACACCGGGGAGCTGTTTTTT

v_call: TRBV11-2
j_call: TRBJ2-7
clone_size: -
d_call: -
cdr3_aa: CASSSASYEQYF
cdr3_nt: TGTGCCAGCAGCTCAGCGTCCTACGAGCAGTACTTC

v_call: TRBV7-8
j_call: TRBJ1-5
clone_size: once
d_call: -
cdr3_aa: CASSLENEDRFTNQPQHF
cdr3_nt: TGTGCCAGCAGCTTAGAAAACGAGGACAGATTCACGAATCAGCCCCAGCATTTT

v_call: TRBV29-1
j_call: TRBJ1-2
clone_size: -
d_call: -
cdr3_aa: CSVDLIYGYTF
cdr3_nt: TGCAGCGTTGATCTTATCTATGGCTACACCTTC

v_call: TRBV5-1
j_call: TRBJ1-4
clone_size: -
d_call: TRBD1
cdr3_aa: CASKVTGGPLNEKLFF
cdr3_nt: TGCGCCAGCAAGGTAACAGGGGGCCCCCTAAATGAAAAACTGTTTTTT

v_call: TRBV2
j_call: TRBJ1-5
clone_size: -
d_call: -
cdr3_aa: CASSAGFGDQPQHF
cdr3_nt: TGTGCCAGCAGTGCCGGGTTCGGCGATCAGCCCCAGCATTTT

v_call: TRBV11-2
j_call: TRBJ2-7
clone_size: -
d_call: -
cdr3_aa: CASSPRGSAEGEQYF
cdr3_nt: TGTGCCAGCAGCCCCCGGGGGTCTGCGGAGGGCGAGCAGTACTTC

v_call: TRBV5-1
j_call: TRBJ2-1
clone_size: -
d_call: TRBD1
cdr3_aa: CASSWIPGTGVEQFF
cdr3_nt: TGCGCCAGCAGCTGGATTCCCGGGACAGGGGTGGAGCAGTTCTTC

v_call: TRBV5-5
j_call: TRBJ1-5
clone_size: -
d_call: TRBD1
cdr3_aa: CASSPPPGQGNQPQHF
cdr3_nt: TGTGCCAGCAGCCCCCCACCGGGACAGGGCAATCAGCCCCAGCATTTT

v_call: TRBV5-1
j_call: TRBJ2-5
clone_size: -
d_call: -
cdr3_aa: CASSLDRRGWETQYF
cdr3_nt: TGCGCCAGCAGCTTGGATCGCCGCGGGTGGGAGACCCAGTACTTC

v_call: TRBV18
j_call: TRBJ2-3
clone_size: once
d_call: -
cdr3_aa: CASSRDVTDTQYF
cdr3_nt: TGTGCCAGCTCACGAGATGTGACAGATACGCAGTATTTT

v_call: TRBV12-5
j_call: TRBJ2-1
clone_size: -
d_call: TRBD2
cdr3_aa: CASGPLGLARYHEQFF
cdr3_nt: TGTGCTAGTGGTCCGCTAGGACTAGCGAGGTATCATGAGCAGTTCTTC

v_call: TRBV9
j_call: TRBJ1-2
clone_size: -
d_call: TRBD1
cdr3_aa: CASSPGRDRGSYGYTF
cdr3_nt: TGTGCCAGCTCACCAGGGAGGGACAGGGGGTCCTATGGCTACACCTTC

v_call: TRBV19
j_call: TRBJ2-1
clone_size: -
d_call: TRBD2
cdr3_aa: CASSIRLADNEQFF
cdr3_nt: TGTGCCAGTAGTATTCGGCTAGCGGACAATGAGCAGTTCTTC

v_call: TRBV7-6
j_call: TRBJ2-2
clone_size: -
d_call: TRBD2
cdr3_aa: CASSLGVAGTTGELFF
cdr3_nt: TGTGCCAGCAGCTTAGGGGTAGCGGGCACTACCGGGGAGCTGTTTTTT

v_call: TRBV30
j_call: TRBJ1-3
clone_size: -
d_call: -
cdr3_aa: CAWIGGSGNTIYF
cdr3_nt: TGTGCCTGGATCGGCGGCTCTGGAAACACCATATATTTT

v_call: TRBV27
j_call: TRBJ1-5
clone_size: -
d_call: TRBD1
cdr3_aa: CASSPWTGDNYQPQHF
cdr3_nt: TGTGCCAGCAGTCCTTGGACAGGGGATAATTATCAGCCCCAGCATTTT

v_call: TRBV7-8
j_call: TRBJ2-7
clone_size: -
d_call: TRBD1
cdr3_aa: CASSPGQGASEQYF
cdr3_nt: TGTGCCAGCAGCCCGGGACAGGGGGCTTCCGAGCAGTACTTC

v_call: TRBV20-1
j_call: TRBJ1-5
clone_size: -
d_call: -
cdr3_aa: CSAGVQPQHF
cdr3_nt: TGCAGTGCTGGAGTACAGCCCCAGCATTTT

v_call: TRBV5-8
j_call: TRBJ1-2
clone_size: -
d_call: -
cdr3_aa: CASSLGQQGTF
cdr3_nt: TGTGCCAGCAGCTTGGGACAGCAAGGAACCTTC

v_call: TRBV21-1
j_call: TRBJ2-3
clone_size: -
d_call: -
cdr3_aa: CASSLRGTQYF
cdr3_nt: TGTGCCAGCAGCCTTCGGGGTACGCAGTATTTT

v_call: TRBV9
j_call: TRBJ2-7
clone_size: -
d_call: TRBD2
cdr3_aa: CASSARPGTSGRGNEQYF
cdr3_nt: TGTGCCAGCAGCGCCAGGCCCGGGACTAGCGGGAGGGGAAACGAGCAGTACTTC